Below, 2 T cell receptor beta chains from the same sample are listed, as sequenced in a study of CD8+ T cells in alopecia areata. A sort of pooled cutaneous lymph node cells used CD4, CD8alpha, NKG2D, NKG2ACE and other stains. Extraction of RNA preceded its reverse transcription into cDNA, which served as the sequencing template. Profiled with immunoSEQ multiplex PCR; TCRdb holds only in-frame clones, not every one. Captured here are approximately 280,000 clones, none seen once; the top ten comprise 0.9% to 1.5%. Material for sequencing was CD4+ T cells sorted from a lymph node. The receptors were sampled from a C3H/HeJ mouse with alopecia areata. MHC haplotype here: H2-k.

This clone has only a few counts. Gene names and germline refer to mouse. The CDR3 bases that were read are TGTGCCAGCAGTAACAACTGGAGGAGCTCCTAT. Amino acids: CASSNNWRSSY. The entire CDR3 protein reads CASSNNWRSSYEQYF. V usage is TRBV19 and J usage is TRBJ2-7, with a possible D match to TRBD2 (5 bases). Coverage ceases 4 residues before the CDR3 finishes, and the germline J gene fills in the end. V lost 3 bases to trimming and J lost 0 bases, with 13 bases between them. The germline V gene has CDR1 FNHDT and CDR2 SITEND (reference sequence). CDR3 length: 15 amino acids.

A word on this clone: Gene names are mouse gene names. The CDR3 end lies 3 residues beyond the end of the read and is filled in from the germline J gene. Other nucleotide sequences from this sample produce the same CDR3. The J gene is TRBJ1-6, the V gene TRBV5; 8 positions agree with TRBD1. TRBJ1-6 qualifies as an ORF whose function is uncertain. The germline V gene has CDR1 LGHNA and CDR2 YNLKQL (reference sequence). V lost 4 bases and J lost 4; bases outside the gene matches: 0. The length of the CDR3 is 14 residues. The sequenced part of the CDR3 DNA is TGTGCCAGCAGCCGACAGGGGTATAATTCGCCC. It encodes CASSRQGYNSP. The entire CDR3 is CASSRQGYNSPLYF.